The source of this TCR beta chain is a study of siplizumab effects on memory and regulatory T cells. Study-wide results and caveats: Among alloreactive clones, only a minor fraction mapped to unstimulated subsets. Tregs proliferating in siplizumab cultures lacked confirmation of their suppressive function.

V shed 2 bases and J shed 1 base, with 11 bases lying between them. The CDR3 covers 15 residues. In germline, CDR1 is MGHRA, CDR2 YSYEKL. This table comes from immunoSEQ multiplex PCR, and its TCRdb copy is limited to in-frame clones, with some not included. In the table there are some 100,000 clones, roughly 93% of which are singletons. A remark on this clone: Its specificity is not known.

The chain has TRBV4-1 and TRBJ1-1; D is ambiguous. The material sequenced was CD8+ T cells sorted from blood. This TCR was recovered from a human donor in good health. The CDR3 spells CASSQIGGPNTEAFF. In nucleotides, the CDR3 is TGCGCCAGCAGCCAAATTGGAGGGCCGAACACTGAAGCTTTCTTT.